This TCR beta chain was sequenced for a study of blood T cell repertoires in COVID-19. In the study overall: From the United States, Italy and Spain came samples of acute and convalescent COVID-19. PBMCs, B-cell-depleted T cells, or T cells were the source of the cDNA or gDNA that made up the material.

Some clones are missing from TCRdb's copy, which holds only in-frame ones; the method was immunoSEQ multiplex PCR. This table holds about 400,000 clones, around 92% found once. Each recovered donor of Cohort 3 presented with two negative PCRs, clearance, or symptom resolution. Germline CDR1 reads MNHEY; CDR2 reads SMNVEV (reference sequence). The CDR3 is 13 amino acids. The V gene end was trimmed by 5 bases and the J gene end by 9 bases; junction bases not matched to a gene: 5. V is TRBV27 and J is TRBJ2-7; 12 nucleotides align to TRBD2. This clonotype was sampled from a woman aged 25-40 years who had recovered from COVID-19. The sequenced sample was PBMCs or T cells enriched from blood (not recorded which). The CDR3 nucleotides are TGTGCCAGCAGTCAGGGACTAGCGGGCTGGCAGTACTTC. Its translation is CASSQGLAGWQYF.